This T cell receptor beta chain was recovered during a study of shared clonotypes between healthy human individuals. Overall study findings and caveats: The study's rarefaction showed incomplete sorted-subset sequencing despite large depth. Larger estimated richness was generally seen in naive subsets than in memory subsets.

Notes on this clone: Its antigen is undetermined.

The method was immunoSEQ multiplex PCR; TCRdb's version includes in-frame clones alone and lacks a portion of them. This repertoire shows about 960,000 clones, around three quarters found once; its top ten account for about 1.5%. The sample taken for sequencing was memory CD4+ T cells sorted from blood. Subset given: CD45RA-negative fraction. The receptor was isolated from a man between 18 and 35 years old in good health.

Here the CDR3 reads CASVYHLEVTSPLHF. CDR3 coding DNA: TGTGCCAGCGTGTACCACCTGGAGGTAACGTCACCCCTCCACTTT. J is TRBJ1-6 and V is TRBV6-1; D not resolved. The CDR3 extends over 15 amino acids. From germline, CDR1 is MNHNS and CDR2 SASEGT. V gave up 8 bases and J gave up 10 bases, with 21 bases separating them.